The rows below give T cell receptor beta chains drawn from one sample of a study of control samples from healthy donors and cancer patients. Measured with immunoSEQ multiplex PCR; TCRdb has only the in-frame clones, and not every one. The sample yields around 130,000 clones, around nine tenths seen once. Sequenced sample: blood. The source is a man aged 25 to 45 in good health. Both conserved end residues are trimmed from each CDR3. Fields, in order: V gene, J gene, D gene, CDR3 protein. D genes are given only for firm matches.

v_gene: TRBV6-5; j_gene: TRBJ1-2; d_gene: -; CDR3aa: ASLKGGQVNYGYT
v_gene: TRBV6-5; j_gene: TRBJ1-3; d_gene: -; CDR3aa: ASSYSQGTGNTIY
v_gene: TRBV7-3; j_gene: TRBJ2-2; d_gene: -; CDR3aa: ASSFGGTSNTGELF
v_gene: TRBV7-6; j_gene: TRBJ1-5; d_gene: TRBD1; CDR3aa: ASSPGTVLFSNQPQH
v_gene: TRBV5-8; j_gene: TRBJ2-7; d_gene: -; CDR3aa: ASSLMGAYEQY
v_gene: TRBV7-9; j_gene: TRBJ1-5; d_gene: -; CDR3aa: ASSSGGPQH
v_gene: TRBV7-8; j_gene: TRBJ1-2; d_gene: TRBD1; CDR3aa: ASSKGAEIYGYT
v_gene: TRBV6-1; j_gene: TRBJ1-2; d_gene: -; CDR3aa: ASSENGDYGYT
v_gene: TRBV29-1; j_gene: TRBJ2-7; d_gene: TRBD1; CDR3aa: SVGDRSYGGQY
v_gene: TRBV3-1/TRBV3-2; j_gene: TRBJ1-2; d_gene: -; CDR3aa: ASSQDLAGNEGYT
v_gene: TRBV30; j_gene: TRBJ2-3; d_gene: -; CDR3aa: AWSDLGGTDTQY
v_gene: TRBV5-1; j_gene: TRBJ1-5; d_gene: -; CDR3aa: ASSLQGREPQH
v_gene: TRBV4-1; j_gene: TRBJ1-2; d_gene: TRBD1; CDR3aa: ASSQEGQGRSNYGYT
v_gene: TRBV29-1; j_gene: TRBJ2-1; d_gene: TRBD2; CDR3aa: SAGTTSYNEQF
v_gene: TRBV9; j_gene: TRBJ2-7; d_gene: -; CDR3aa: ASSVALGVSSYEQY
v_gene: TRBV30; j_gene: TRBJ1-5; d_gene: -; CDR3aa: AWSASGFRRGASGGSGNQPQH
v_gene: TRBV5-1; j_gene: TRBJ1-1; d_gene: -; CDR3aa: ASSALGGNTEAF
v_gene: TRBV6-5; j_gene: TRBJ1-1; d_gene: TRBD1; CDR3aa: ASSFTDRGTEAF
v_gene: TRBV3-1/TRBV3-2; j_gene: TRBJ2-2; d_gene: -; CDR3aa: ASSPTGSTGELF
v_gene: TRBV7-9; j_gene: TRBJ1-1; d_gene: TRBD1; CDR3aa: ASSLDRGNTEAF
v_gene: TRBV18; j_gene: TRBJ1-1; d_gene: -; CDR3aa: ASSPEKAF
v_gene: TRBV5-1; j_gene: TRBJ1-1; d_gene: TRBD1; CDR3aa: ASSPGTGRTEAF
v_gene: TRBV6-5; j_gene: TRBJ1-6; d_gene: TRBD1; CDR3aa: ASRPTGDYTSPLH
v_gene: TRBV5-1; j_gene: TRBJ2-7; d_gene: TRBD1; CDR3aa: ASSGTGVSYEQY
v_gene: TRBV10-3; j_gene: TRBJ2-6; d_gene: TRBD1; CDR3aa: AIGTVGGANVLT
v_gene: TRBV11-2; j_gene: TRBJ2-1; d_gene: TRBD2; CDR3aa: ASSSFSGGYGNEQF
v_gene: TRBV4-2; j_gene: TRBJ1-4; d_gene: -; CDR3aa: ASSQEKQGGWQKLF
v_gene: TRBV3-1/TRBV3-2; j_gene: TRBJ1-4; d_gene: -; CDR3aa: ASSQPRDRSEKLF
v_gene: TRBV6-5; j_gene: TRBJ1-4; d_gene: -; CDR3aa: ASTPTGQTNEKLF
v_gene: TRBV2; j_gene: TRBJ1-4; d_gene: TRBD1; CDR3aa: ASSEAARGREKLF
v_gene: TRBV19; j_gene: TRBJ1-5; d_gene: -; CDR3aa: ASSQDGRNPQH
v_gene: TRBV29-1; j_gene: TRBJ1-1; d_gene: -; CDR3aa: SVPGLGTEAF
v_gene: TRBV2; j_gene: TRBJ1-1; d_gene: -; CDR3aa: ASTINPESLKAF
v_gene: TRBV29-1; j_gene: TRBJ2-6; d_gene: -; CDR3aa: SAVVSGANVLT
v_gene: TRBV9; j_gene: TRBJ2-1; d_gene: -; CDR3aa: ASSALGGQSHGNEQF
v_gene: TRBV11-2; j_gene: TRBJ2-1; d_gene: TRBD2; CDR3aa: ASSGIAGGSYNEQF
v_gene: TRBV10-3; j_gene: TRBJ1-1; d_gene: -; CDR3aa: AITLQEQSTEAF
v_gene: TRBV11-2; j_gene: TRBJ1-6; d_gene: -; CDR3aa: ASSGNSPLH